Below are 28 T cell receptor beta chains sequenced from a single sample in a study of T cell responses to AZD1222 COVID-19 vaccine. Sequencing used immunoSEQ multiplex PCR; TCRdb keeps in-frame clones, though not all of them. The sample has roughly 110,000 clones, about 89% seen once. Sequenced material: peripheral blood, taken on day 0 of AZD1222 vaccination. The receptors originated from an adult in good health.

This rearrangement joins TRBV21-1 to TRBJ2-6; no DNA check was done on the table's D call, TRBD2. TRBV21-1 is noted as a pseudogene. The length of the CDR3 is 19 residues. In DNA form, the CDR3 reads TGTGCCAGCAGCAACATTAGGCGGGACGGATACTCTGGGGCCAACGTCCTGACTTTC. Encoded protein: CASSNIRRDGYSGANVLTF.

This chain joins TRBV27 and TRBJ1-1; 7 nucleotides agree with TRBD1. Germline assignment: CDR1 MNHEY and CDR2 SMNVEV (reference sequence). The CDR3 covers 15 residues. V was pared by 4 bases and J by 5 bases, with 10 bases of the junction left unmatched. The CDR3 spells CASSSLEGRGTEAFF. In DNA, the CDR3 is TGTGCCAGCAGTTCCCTCGAGGGCAGGGGGACTGAAGCTTTCTTT.

The V call is TRBV7-6, the J call TRBJ2-1; possibly TRBD2 for D (5 bases). The V end lost 5 bases, the J end lost 0 bases, and 11 bases lay between the germline ends. Germline CDR1 reads SGHVS; CDR2 reads FNYEAQ. CDR3 size: 15 residues. As DNA, the CDR3 is TGTGCCAGCAGCCACGACTACTTCTCCTACAATGAGCAGTTCTTC. Amino acids: CASSHDYFSYNEQFF.

The V and J genes are TRBV7-3 and TRBJ2-1, with D perhaps assigned TRBD1 or TRBD2 (5 bases each). The CDR3 extends over 13 amino acids. Germline CDR1 and CDR2: SGHTA and FQGTGA. Trimming stripped 5 bases from V and 10 bases from J, with 15 bases between. This CDR3 is CASSPSPGYEQFF. CDR3 sequence (DNA): TGTGCCAGCAGCCCTAGCCCAGGGTACGAGCAGTTCTTC.

About this clone: The identical CDR3 is also encoded by other nucleotide sequences in the sample. The chain employs TRBV5-1 and TRBJ2-1; the match to TRBD2 covers 9 bases. Germline V CDR1 and CDR2: SGHRS, YFSETQ. CDR3 length: 15 amino acids. V lost 0 bases and J lost 4; bases outside the gene matches: 2. This CDR3 reads CASSLGLAGYNEQFF. CDR3 DNA: TGCGCCAGCAGCTTGGGTCTAGCGGGGTACAATGAGCAGTTCTTC.

The sample holds one count of this clone. The J gene is TRBJ2-5, the V gene TRBV6-5, with a possible D match to TRBD1 (6 bases). Germline CDR1 and CDR2: MNHEY and SVGAGI. V was shortened by 0 bases and J by 4 bases, with 12 bases between the two germline ends. This CDR3 spans 15 amino acids. The CDR3 protein is CASSYSHRVGETQYF. The CDR3, as DNA: TGTGCCAGCAGTTACTCGCACAGGGTGGGAGAGACCCAGTACTTC.

The chain joins TRBV4-1 to TRBJ2-1, with D uncertain. Trimming took off 1 base at V and 3 bases at J, with 10 bases between the two ends. The germline gives CDR1 MGHRA, CDR2 YSYEKL. CDR3 size: 15 residues. The CDR3 DNA reads TGCGCCAGCAGCCAAGGGCTGATGGGCTACAATGAGCAGTTCTTC. This translates into CASSQGLMGYNEQFF.

The J gene is TRBJ2-5, the V gene TRBV14; D possibly corresponds to TRBD2 (6 bases). CDR1 and CDR2 from the germline V gene are SGHDN and FVKESK. The CDR3 has 17 residues. The V end lost 1 base, the J end lost 2 bases, and 17 bases lay between the germline ends. CDR3 loop: CASSQVAAGRNQETQYF. The CDR3 DNA sequence: TGTGCCAGCAGCCAAGTGGCGGCCGGGAGAAATCAAGAGACCCAGTACTTC.

This chain connects TRBV5-8 to TRBJ1-3; 8 bases are shared with TRBD1. Germline V gene lookup returns CDR1 SGHTS and CDR2 YDEGEE. J lost 3 bases, V lost 7 bases, and 3 bases had no gene match. The CDR3 runs 13 residues. The CDR3 DNA reads as TGTGCCAGCCAGGGGGCAAATGGAAACACCATATATTTT. Protein product: CASQGANGNTIYF.

This chain connects TRBV28 to TRBJ1-4; D is uncertain. The CDR3 has 12 amino acids. The V end lost 6 bases, the J end lost 13 bases, and 15 bases lay between the germline ends. Germline assignment: CDR1 MDHEN and CDR2 SYDVKM. This CDR3 is CASSPRHLTLFF. The CDR3 DNA is TGTGCCAGCAGCCCGAGACACCTGACACTGTTTTTT. Complete variable domain (other parts from reference TRBV28 and TRBJ1-4): DVKVTQSSRYLVKRTGEKVFLECVQDMDHENMFWYRQDPGLGLRLIYFSYDVKMKEKGDIPEGYSVSREKKERFSLILESASTNQTSMYLCASSPRHLTLFFGSGTQLSVL.

The chain carries TRBV7-6 and TRBJ1-4; 7 bases line up with TRBD1. Trimming cost V 5 bases and J 2 bases; bases outside gene matches: 17. CDR3 length equals 19 residues. The germline CDR1 and CDR2 sequences are SGHVS and FNYEAQ. The CDR3 region is CASSLHLDRVGVTNEKLFF. In nucleotides, the CDR3 is TGTGCCAGCAGCCTACACCTCGACAGGGTGGGCGTTACTAATGAAAAACTGTTTTTT.

J is TRBJ1-2 and V is TRBV5-1; 7 positions match TRBD1. V shed 0 bases and J 7 bases; nucleotides not matched to a gene: 3. In germline, CDR1 is SGHRS, CDR2 YFSETQ. The CDR3 length is 13 residues. The CDR3 sequence: CASSLGSGGGYTF. CDR3 in DNA: TGCGCCAGCAGCTTGGGTTCAGGGGGTGGCTACACCTTC.

This clone showed up just once. V is TRBV4-3 and J is TRBJ1-2, with a possible D match to TRBD1 (5 bases). Germline V gene lookup returns CDR1 LGHNA and CDR2 YSLEER. The length of the CDR3 is 13 residues. The V gene lost 1 base and the J gene lost 3 bases, with 6 bases spanning the gap. CDR3 protein: CASSQAGDYGYTF. The CDR3 DNA follows: TGCGCCAGCAGCCAAGCGGGGGACTATGGCTACACCTTC.

The V gene is TRBV7-3, the J gene TRBJ1-1; TRBD1 aligns across 9 bases. V lost 7 bases and J lost 2; bases outside the gene matches: 8. Germline V gene lookup returns CDR1 SGHTA and CDR2 FQGTGA. The CDR3 is made up of 15 amino acids. The CDR3 nucleotides read TGTGCCAGCATCATCGGACAGGGGCTAAACACTGAAGCTTTCTTT. Amino acid sequence: CASIIGQGLNTEAFF.

V is TRBV5-6 and J is TRBJ1-2, with D possibly TRBD1 on 6 matching bases. The CDR3 loop spans 15 amino acids. V gave up 4 bases and J gave up 4 bases, with 17 bases separating them. Germline CDR1 SGHDT, CDR2 YYEEEE. The CDR3 is CASSRTMSDSYGYTF. For the CDR3, the DNA is TGTGCCAGCAGCCGGACGATGTCGGACAGCTATGGCTACACCTTC.

The chain combines TRBV9 with TRBJ2-7; D is unresolved. In germline, CDR1 is SGDLS, CDR2 YYNGEE. CDR3 size: 12 residues. Trimming cost V 3 bases and J 5 bases, with 9 bases left between them. CDR3 in DNA: TGTGCCAGCAGCGCTCTCGGTGACGAGCAGTACTTC. Translating it yields CASSALGDEQYF.

The chain has TRBV6-5 and TRBJ2-4, with TRBD2 matching 7 bases. Germline-derived CDR1 and CDR2 are MNHEY and SVGAGI. The CDR3 extends over 14 amino acids. V was clipped by 6 bases and J by 7 bases; unmatched bases: 9. DNA for the CDR3: TGTGCCAGCAGGACTAGCTATTCCTTGAACATTCAGTACTTC. Amino acid sequence: CASRTSYSLNIQYF.

The chain combines TRBV12-5 with TRBJ2-6; no clear D gene. Per germline, CDR1 LGHNT and CDR2 FRNRAP. Trimming left V 0 bases short and J 2 bases short, with 8 bases between. The CDR3 is made up of 16 amino acids. The CDR3 DNA reads as TGTGCTAGTGGTTTGGTACGGAGCGCTGGGGCCAACGTCCTGACTTTC. Translated, it gives CASGLVRSAGANVLTF.

Concerning this clone: Other DNA sequences in the same sample also yield this CDR3. This sequence joins TRBV5-1 and TRBJ1-4; the match to TRBD1 covers 10 bases. CDR3 length: 14 residues. CDR1 is SGHRS and CDR2 is YFSETQ in the germline V gene. J was trimmed by 8 bases and V by 3 bases; bases with no gene match: 4. Here the CDR3 DNA reads TGCGCCAGCAGCTCCGGACAGGGGGGAGAAAAACTGTTTTTT. Translating gives CASSSGQGGEKLFF. Using reference TRBV5-1 and TRBJ1-4 for the parts outside the CDR3, the full variable domain is KAGVTQTPRYLIKTRGQQVTLSCSPISGHRSVSWYQQTPGQGLQFLFEYFSETQRNKGNFPGRFSGRQFSNSRSEMNVSTLELGDSALYLCASSSGQGGEKLFFGSGTQLSVL.

The genes are TRBV7-2 and TRBJ2-1, with 9 bases aligning to TRBD1. The CDR3 length is 16 residues. Germline V lookup: CDR1 SGHTA, CDR2 FQGNSA. With 5 bases clipped from V and 4 bases from J, the junction kept 9 bases outside the gene matches. Here the CDR3 reads CASSEFRDRAYNEQFF. CDR3 DNA sequence: TGTGCCAGCAGCGAGTTCCGGGACAGGGCGTACAATGAGCAGTTCTTC.

As for this clone: One end of the junction varies from germline; a read error may be responsible. The chain combines TRBV13 with TRBJ2-7; D may be TRBD1 or TRBD2 (6 bases each). Germline values: CDR1 PRHDT, CDR2 FYEKMQ (reference sequence). This CDR3 contains 16 residues. The CDR3 sequence is CASSLDGGRRPDEQYF. CDR3 DNA: TGTGCCAGCAGTTTAGACGGGGGCAGGCGTCCGGACGAGCAGTACTTC. The full variable domain, its missing parts supplied by reference TRBV13 and TRBJ2-7, is AAGVIQSPRHLIKEKRETATLKCYPIPRHDTVYWYQQGPGQDPQFLISFYEKMQSDKGSIPDRFSAQQFSDYHSELNMSSLELGDSALYFCASSLDGGRRPDEQYFGPGTRLTVT.

This clone was observed a handful of times. The chain employs TRBV6-2 or TRBV6-3 and TRBJ2-2, with a possible D match to TRBD1 (6 bases). CDR1 is MNHEY, CDR2 SVGEGT, per germline. This CDR3 contains 18 residues. V lost 0 bases and J 4 bases, leaving 18 bases between the germline ends. The CDR3: CASSYSRDKFHPTGELFF. The DNA of the CDR3 is TGTGCCAGCAGTTACTCCCGGGACAAGTTTCACCCCACCGGGGAGCTGTTTTTT.

This chain uses TRBV11-2 with TRBJ2-7, with 9 bases matching TRBD2. Germline CDR1 SGHAT, CDR2 FQNNGV. This CDR3 has 16 amino acids. V gave up 1 base and J gave up 0 bases; unmatched junction bases: 4. DNA for the CDR3: TGTGCCAGCAGCTTAGGGAATAGCGGGAGCTCCTACGAGCAGTACTTC. Encoded protein: CASSLGNSGSSYEQYF.

The chain combines TRBV2 with TRBJ2-3; TRBD2 matches 7 bases. Germline V gene data show CDR1 as SNHLY and CDR2 as FYNNEI. The trim removed 11 bases at V and 0 bases at J, leaving 8 bases unmatched. The CDR3 is 14 residues long. The CDR3 reads CASKAGLSTDTQYF. CDR3 nucleotide sequence: TGTGCCTCCAAAGCGGGACTTAGCACAGATACGCAGTATTTT. Together with reference TRBV2 and TRBJ2-3, the CDR3 gives the full variable domain: EPEVTQTPSHQVTQMGQEVILRCVPISNHLYFYWYRQILGQKVEFLVSFYNNEISEKSEIFDDQFSVERPDGSNFTLKIRSTKLEDSAMYFCASKAGLSTDTQYFGPGTRLTVL.

V gene TRBV5-4 combines with J gene TRBJ1-3; 10 nucleotides line up with TRBD1. This CDR3 region has 15 residues. V gave up 3 bases and J gave up 4 bases; unmatched junction bases: 4. Germline V gives CDR1 SGHNT, CDR2 YYREEE (reference sequence). The chain's CDR3 is CASSSGTGAGNTIYF. Here the CDR3 DNA reads TGTGCCAGCAGCTCTGGGACAGGGGCCGGAAACACCATATATTTT.

The chain uses TRBV29-1 and TRBJ2-4; no definite D call. From germline, CDR1 is SQVTM and CDR2 ANQGSEA. The CDR3 covers 12 residues. V lost 3 bases to trimming and J lost 7 bases, with 10 bases between them. Written as DNA, the CDR3 is TGCAGCGTTGATGACTCTGGGAACATTCAGTACTTC. Protein product: CSVDDSGNIQYF.

The rearrangement uses TRBV30 and TRBJ1-3; possible D gene TRBD1, 5 bases. V lost 2 bases and J lost 0, with 14 bases in between. The CDR3 length is 16 residues. Germline lookup yields CDR1 GTSNPN and CDR2 SVGIG (reference sequence). CDR3 nucleotides: TGTGCCTGGAGTCTGGCTGCAGGGAGCTCTGGAAACACCATATATTTT. The encoded protein is CAWSLAAGSSGNTIYF.

V gene TRBV29-1 combines with J gene TRBJ2-4; D may be TRBD1 or TRBD2 (6 bases each). The CDR3 is 15 amino acids. The V and J ends lost 3 bases and 0 bases respectively, with 12 bases between them. Germline V gives CDR1 SQVTM, CDR2 ANQGSEA. Here the CDR3 reads CSVEVGGRAKNIQYF. The CDR3 DNA sequence: TGCAGCGTTGAGGTTGGGGGGCGAGCCAAAAACATTCAGTACTTC.